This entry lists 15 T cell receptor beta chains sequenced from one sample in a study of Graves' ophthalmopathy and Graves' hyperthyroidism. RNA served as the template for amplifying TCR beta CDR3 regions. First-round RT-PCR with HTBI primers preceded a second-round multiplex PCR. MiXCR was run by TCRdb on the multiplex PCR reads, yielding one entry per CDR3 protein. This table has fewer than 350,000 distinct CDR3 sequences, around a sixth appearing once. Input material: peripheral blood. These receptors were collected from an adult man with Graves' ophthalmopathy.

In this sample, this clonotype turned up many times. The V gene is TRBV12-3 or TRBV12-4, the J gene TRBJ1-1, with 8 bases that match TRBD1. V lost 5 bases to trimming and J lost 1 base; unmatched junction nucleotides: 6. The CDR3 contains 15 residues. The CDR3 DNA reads TGTGCCAGCAGTCCGAAACAGGGGGGGAACACTGAAGCTTTCTTT. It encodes CASSPKQGGNTEAFF.

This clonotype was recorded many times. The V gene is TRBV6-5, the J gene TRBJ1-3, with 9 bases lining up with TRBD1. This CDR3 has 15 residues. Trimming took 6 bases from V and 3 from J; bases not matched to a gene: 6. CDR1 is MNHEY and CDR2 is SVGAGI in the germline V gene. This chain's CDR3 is CASSPDRGNGNTIYF. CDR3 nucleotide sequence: TGTGCCAGCAGCCCTGACAGGGGGAATGGAAACACCATATATTTT.

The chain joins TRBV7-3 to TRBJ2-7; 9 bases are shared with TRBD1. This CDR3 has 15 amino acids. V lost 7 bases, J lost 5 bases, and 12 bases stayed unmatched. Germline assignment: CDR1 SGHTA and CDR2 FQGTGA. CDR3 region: CASTIGQGQSHEQYF. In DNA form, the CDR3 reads TGTGCCAGCACAATTGGACAGGGGCAATCCCACGAGCAGTACTTC.

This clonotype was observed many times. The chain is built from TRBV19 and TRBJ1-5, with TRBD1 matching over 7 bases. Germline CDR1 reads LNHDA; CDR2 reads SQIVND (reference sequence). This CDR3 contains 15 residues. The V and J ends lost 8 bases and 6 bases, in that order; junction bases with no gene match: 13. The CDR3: CASSGPGGKGQPQHF. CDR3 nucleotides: TGTGCCAGTTCCGGGCCAGGGGGTAAAGGTCAGCCCCAGCATTTT.

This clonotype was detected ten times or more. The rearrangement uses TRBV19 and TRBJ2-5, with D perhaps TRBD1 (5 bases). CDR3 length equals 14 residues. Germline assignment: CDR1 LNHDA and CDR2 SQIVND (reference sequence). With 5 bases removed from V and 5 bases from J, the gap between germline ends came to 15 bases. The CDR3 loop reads CASSAQGNGETQYF. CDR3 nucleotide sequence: TGTGCCAGTAGTGCCCAGGGAAACGGGGAGACCCAGTACTTC.

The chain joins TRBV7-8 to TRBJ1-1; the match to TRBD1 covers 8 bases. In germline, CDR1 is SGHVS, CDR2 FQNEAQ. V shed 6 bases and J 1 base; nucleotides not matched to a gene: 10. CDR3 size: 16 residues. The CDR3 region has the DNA TGTGCCAGCAGTTACTTTTCCCAGGGGGCGAACACTGAAGCTTTCTTT. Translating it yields CASSYFSQGANTEAFF.

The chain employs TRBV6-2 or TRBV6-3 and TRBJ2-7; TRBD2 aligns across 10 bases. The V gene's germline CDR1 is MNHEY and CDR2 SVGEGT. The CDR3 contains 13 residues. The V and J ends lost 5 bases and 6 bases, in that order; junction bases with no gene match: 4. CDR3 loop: CASSLAGASEQYF. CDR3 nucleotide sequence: TGTGCCAGCAGTCTAGCGGGAGCCAGCGAGCAGTACTTC.

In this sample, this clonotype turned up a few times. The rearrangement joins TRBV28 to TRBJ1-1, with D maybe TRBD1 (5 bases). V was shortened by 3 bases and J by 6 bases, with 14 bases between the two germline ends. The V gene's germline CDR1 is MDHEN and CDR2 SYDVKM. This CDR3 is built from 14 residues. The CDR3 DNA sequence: TGTGCCAGCAGTTTCTGGCAGGGACGAGCTGAAGCTTTCTTT. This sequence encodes CASSFWQGRAEAFF.

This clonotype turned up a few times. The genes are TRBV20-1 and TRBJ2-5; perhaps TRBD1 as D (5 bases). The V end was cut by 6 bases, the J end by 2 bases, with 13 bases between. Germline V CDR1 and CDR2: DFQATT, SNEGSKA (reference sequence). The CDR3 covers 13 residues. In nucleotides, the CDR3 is TGCAGTGCCGCTGGACAAACACAAGAGACCCAGTACTTC. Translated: CSAAGQTQETQYF.

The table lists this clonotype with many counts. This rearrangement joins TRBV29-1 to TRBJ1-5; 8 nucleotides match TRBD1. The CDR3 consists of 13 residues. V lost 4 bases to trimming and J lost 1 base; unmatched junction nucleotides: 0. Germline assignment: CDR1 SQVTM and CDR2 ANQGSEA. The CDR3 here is CSVGQGSNQPQHF. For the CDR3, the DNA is TGCAGCGTTGGACAGGGGAGCAATCAGCCCCAGCATTTT.

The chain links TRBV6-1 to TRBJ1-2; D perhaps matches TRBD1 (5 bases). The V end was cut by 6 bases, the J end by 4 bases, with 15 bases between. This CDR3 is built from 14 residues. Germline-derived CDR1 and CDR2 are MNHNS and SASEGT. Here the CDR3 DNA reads TGTGCCAGCAGCCCCAGGGTTTCTGGCTATGGCTACACCTTC. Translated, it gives CASSPRVSGYGYTF.

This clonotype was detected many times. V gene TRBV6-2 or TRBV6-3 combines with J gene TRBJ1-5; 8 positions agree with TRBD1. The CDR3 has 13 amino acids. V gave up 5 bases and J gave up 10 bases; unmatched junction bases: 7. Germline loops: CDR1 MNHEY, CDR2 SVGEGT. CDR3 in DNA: TGTGCCAGCAGTGACAGGGGAATAATCCCCCAGCATTTT. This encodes CASSDRGIIPQHF.

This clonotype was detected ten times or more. The CDR3 bases are TGCAGTGCTAGAGTTCCGGGGGCGCCTGAAGCTTTCTTT. Protein product: CSARVPGAPEAFF. The rearrangement links TRBV20-1 to TRBJ1-1, with D perhaps TRBD1 (6 bases). The CDR3 totals 13 residues. V gave up 1 base and J gave up 6 bases, with 12 bases separating them. Germline-derived CDR1 and CDR2 are DFQATT and SNEGSKA (reference sequence).

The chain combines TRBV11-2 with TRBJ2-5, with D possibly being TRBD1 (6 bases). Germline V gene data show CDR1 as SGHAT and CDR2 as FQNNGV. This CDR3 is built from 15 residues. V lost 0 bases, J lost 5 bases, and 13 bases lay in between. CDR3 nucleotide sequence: TGTGCCAGCAGCTTAGATCTCCCCAGGGGCGAGACCCAGTACTTC. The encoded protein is CASSLDLPRGETQYF. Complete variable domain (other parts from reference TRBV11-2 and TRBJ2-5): EAGVAQSPRYKIIEKRQSVAFWCNPISGHATLYWYQQILGQGPKLLIQFQNNGVVDDSQLPKDRFSAERLKGVDSTLKIQPAKLEDSAVYLCASSLDLPRGETQYFGPGTRLLVL.

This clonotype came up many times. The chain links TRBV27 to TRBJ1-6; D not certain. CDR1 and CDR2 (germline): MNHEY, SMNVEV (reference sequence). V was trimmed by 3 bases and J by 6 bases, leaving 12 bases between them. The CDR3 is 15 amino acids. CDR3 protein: CASSLRTDRNSPLHF. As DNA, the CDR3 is TGTGCCAGCAGTTTGAGGACTGACCGTAATTCACCCCTCCACTTT.